This entry describes one TCR beta chain. The antigen is undetermined. This entry comes from a study of shared clonotypes between healthy human individuals. V lost 2 bases, J lost 2 bases, and 10 bases lay in between. Germline V lookup: CDR1 MNHEY, CDR2 SVGAGI. The CDR3 is 15 amino acids. Whole-study findings and limits: In a handful of donors, around 5.5% of naive CD4 clonotypes appeared in common. Naive subsets tended to show greater estimated richness than memory subsets. Measured sharing among donors was expected to vary with sequencing depth.

Deep was the level at which the assay was run. Sequencing was performed with immunoSEQ multiplex PCR; in TCRdb, only in-frame clones are kept and a portion is missing. The repertoire has approximately 940,000 clones, less than 85% of them found once; the top ten carry roughly 1.5%. The source is a man between 18 and 29 years old in good health. Sequenced material: memory CD4+ T cells sorted from blood. Specified subset: CD45RA-negative fraction. The gene calls are TRBV6-5 and TRBJ2-1; perhaps TRBD2 as D (6 bases). CDR3 protein: CASSYGRLAYNEQFF. The CDR3, as DNA: TGTGCCAGCAGTTACGGGCGACTAGCCTACAATGAGCAGTTCTTC.